The 10 T cell receptor beta chains below all came from one sample that was sequenced in a study of blood T cell repertoires in COVID-19. Clones were sequenced by immunoSEQ multiplex PCR, and TCRdb holds only the in-frame ones, with some missing. This table has roughly 300,000 clones, more than 80% appearing once. Sequenced input: PBMCs or T cells enriched from blood (not recorded which). Receptors originate from a woman aged 30 to 39 who had recovered from COVID-19.

The chain recombines TRBV5-4 with TRBJ2-5, with TRBD2 matching 9 bases. The CDR3 extends over 15 amino acids. CDR1 is SGHNT and CDR2 is YYREEE in the germline V gene (reference sequence). The junction had 7 bases not matched to a gene; V was cut back by 4 bases and J by 3 bases. CDR3 amino acids: CASSQRLAGKETQYF. The CDR3 region has the DNA TGTGCCAGCAGCCAGCGGCTAGCGGGAAAAGAGACCCAGTACTTC.

V usage is TRBV7-2 and J usage is TRBJ2-5; no clear D gene. V dropped 3 bases and J dropped 7 bases, with 15 bases sitting between them. The CDR3 spans 14 residues. Germline V gene data show CDR1 as SGHTA and CDR2 as FQGNSA. The CDR3 here is CASSFPGRRVTQYF. In DNA, the CDR3 is TGTGCCAGCAGCTTTCCCGGCAGACGGGTGACCCAGTACTTC.

The chain combines TRBV27 with TRBJ2-7; TRBD2 matches 11 bases. V gave up 5 bases and J gave up 7 bases; unmatched junction bases: 7. CDR3 length: 14 residues. The germline V gene encodes CDR1 MNHEY and CDR2 SMNVEV (reference sequence). DNA of the CDR3: TGTGCCAGCAGTCGGACTAGCGGGTCCTTGGAGCAGTACTTC. Translating gives CASSRTSGSLEQYF.

This chain connects TRBV2 to TRBJ1-3; tentative D call: TRBD1 (5 bases). This CDR3 region has 13 residues. Trimming took off 7 bases at V and 1 base at J, with 8 bases between the two ends. Germline values: CDR1 SNHLY, CDR2 FYNNEI. CDR3 DNA: TGTGCCAGCACGACAGTATCTGGAAACACCATATATTTT. Translated: CASTTVSGNTIYF.

This clone was recorded only once. The chain uses TRBV21-1 and TRBJ1-2; the table names TRBD1, a call not compared with the DNA. TRBV21-1 is termed a pseudogene. The CDR3 spans 16 residues. CDR3 in amino acids: CASSKAYRASNYGYTF. The CDR3 nucleotides read TGTGCCAGCAGCAAAGCATACAGGGCCTCTAACTATGGCTACACCTTC.

This clone was counted only a few times. This rearrangement joins TRBV11-3 to TRBJ2-7; TRBD1 agrees at 8 bases. The CDR3 consists of 16 residues. J lost 2 bases, V lost 0 bases, and 6 bases had no gene match. Germline CDR1 is SGHNT and CDR2 is YENEEA. CDR3 in amino acids: CASSLDLTGEPYEQYF. The CDR3 DNA reads as TGTGCCAGCAGCTTAGATTTGACAGGGGAACCCTACGAGCAGTACTTC.

The rearrangement joins TRBV28 to TRBJ1-6; D possibly corresponds to TRBD1 (6 bases). Germline values: CDR1 MDHEN, CDR2 SYDVKM. V was cut by 5 bases and J by 0 bases, with 14 bases left in between. The CDR3 is 17 residues long. CDR3 in amino acids: CASSGQGHTSYNSPLHF. The CDR3 region has the DNA TGTGCCAGCAGTGGGCAGGGGCATACCTCCTATAATTCACCCCTCCACTTT.

The V gene is TRBV18, the J gene TRBJ2-5; D perhaps matches TRBD1 (5 bases). V was trimmed by 3 bases and J by 5 bases, leaving 16 bases between them. CDR3 length equals 15 residues. Per the germline V gene, CDR1 is KGHSH and CDR2 is LQKENI. CDR3 coding DNA: TGTGCCAGCTCACCTCCTGTAGGGGCTCGGGAGACCCAGTACTTC. As protein: CASSPPVGARETQYF.

Concerning this clone itself: This sample includes further DNA sequences coding for the same CDR3. The chain carries TRBV5-4 and TRBJ2-5; TRBD2 agrees at 10 bases. CDR3 size: 14 residues. Germline V gene sequence: CDR1 SGHNT, CDR2 YYREEE (reference sequence). Trimming removed 0 bases from V and 5 bases from J; junction bases left unmatched: 1. Written as DNA, the CDR3 is TGTGCCAGCAGCTTGGGACTAGCGGGCGAGACCCAGTACTTC. Amino acids: CASSLGLAGETQYF.

The chain recombines TRBV7-8 with TRBJ2-3; D not certain. V was pared by 5 bases and J by 0 bases, with 15 bases between. This CDR3 is 16 amino acids long. CDR1 is SGHVS and CDR2 is FQNEAQ in the germline V gene. As DNA, the CDR3 is TGTGCCAGCAGCCCCTTATTGACACGTAGCACAGATACGCAGTATTTT. Translation: CASSPLLTRSTDTQYF.